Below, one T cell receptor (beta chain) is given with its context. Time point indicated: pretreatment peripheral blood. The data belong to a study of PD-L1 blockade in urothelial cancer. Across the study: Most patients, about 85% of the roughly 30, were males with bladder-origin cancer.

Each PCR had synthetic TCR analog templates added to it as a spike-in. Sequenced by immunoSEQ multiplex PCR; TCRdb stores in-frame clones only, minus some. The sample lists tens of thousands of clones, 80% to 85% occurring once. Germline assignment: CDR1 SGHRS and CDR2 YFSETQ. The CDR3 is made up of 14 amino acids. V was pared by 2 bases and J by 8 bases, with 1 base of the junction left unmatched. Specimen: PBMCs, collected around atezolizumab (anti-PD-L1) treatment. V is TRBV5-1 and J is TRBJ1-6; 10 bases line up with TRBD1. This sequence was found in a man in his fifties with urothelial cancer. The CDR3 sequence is CASSFGQGDSPLHF. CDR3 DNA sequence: TGCGCCAGCAGCTTTGGACAGGGGGATTCACCCCTCCACTTT.